The present TCR beta chain was sequenced within a study of cytomegalovirus exposure and HLA in healthy donors. This CDR3 contains 14 residues. V trimming: 7 bases; J trimming: 2 bases; junction bases outside the gene matches: 5. Germline lookup yields CDR1 MNHNY and CDR2 SVGAGI (reference sequence). Produced via immunoSEQ multiplex PCR; TCRdb's table is partial and in-frame only. The sample lists roughly 150,000 clones; 85% to 90% were seen once. This clone has just one count. The V call is TRBV6-6, the J call TRBJ1-5; 7 bases are shared with TRBD1. What was sequenced was PBMCs. The TCR was taken from a man aged 18 to 30 in good health and CMV-seropositive. The CDR3 reads CASTQGVGNQPQHF. CDR3 coding DNA: TGTGCCAGCACCCAGGGGGTAGGCAATCAGCCCCAGCATTTT.